This TCR beta chain was recovered during a study of identical twins. cDNA molecules carried unique molecular identifiers, and template switching added a universal primer site. A single record per CDR3 protein comes from TCRdb applying MiXCR to the 5' RACE reads. The sample lists more than 350,000 distinct CDR3 sequences; roughly 9% were seen once. This CDR3 region has 12 residues. CDR1 is MGHDK, CDR2 SYGVNS, per germline. Trimming took off 3 bases at V and 7 bases at J, with 9 bases between the two ends. The sequence derives from a woman in her 50s in good health. Sequenced: naive T cells sorted from blood. The chain links TRBV25-1 to TRBJ1-1; no clear D gene. CDR3 loop: CASSDPGSEAFF. The CDR3 DNA reads TGTGCCAGCAGTGACCCGGGGAGTGAAGCTTTCTTT.